In its sample, the clone carrying this T cell receptor beta chain was seen a few times. Antigen specificity is unknown. These data belong to a study of cytomegalovirus exposure and HLA in healthy donors. Whole-study findings and limits: Highly shared variants forming one cluster were likely a sequencing artifact. Specificity for CMV antigens was confirmed in vitro for three of the CMV-associated chains.

This CDR3 is built from 14 residues. Germline values: CDR1 SGHDT, CDR2 YYEEEE. Deletions cut 0 bases from V and 1 base from J, with 7 bases between. Amplification used 60 Vbeta primers and 13 Jbeta primers. Repertoires were generated with immunoSEQ multiplex PCR, while TCRdb's copy carries only in-frame clones and drops some. The sample lists 100,000 to 150,000 clones; approximately 85% were seen once. The chain has TRBV5-6 and TRBJ1-2; D is uncertain. This receptor was identified in a boy aged 10-17 years in good health and CMV-seronegative. Sequencing used PBMCs. This CDR3 reads CASSLGGYNYGYTF. The DNA of the CDR3 is TGTGCCAGCAGCTTGGGAGGATATAACTATGGCTACACCTTC. Full variable domain (rest looked up from reference TRBV5-6 and TRBJ1-2): DAGVTQSPTHLIKTRGQQVTLRCSPKSGHDTVSWYQQALGQGPQFIFQYYEEEERQRGNFPDRFSGHQFPNYSSELNVNALLLGDSALYLCASSLGGYNYGYTFGSGTRLTVV.